Listed here are 31 T cell receptor beta chains from one sample, sequenced in a study of blood T cell repertoires in COVID-19. Sequenced by immunoSEQ multiplex PCR; TCRdb stores in-frame clones only, minus some. The sample shows some 390,000 clones, 89% of them seen only once. The sample taken for sequencing was peripheral blood. Source of these receptors: a woman between 35 and 50 years old with COVID-19, enrolled during active disease.

With regard to this clone: Distinct nucleotide sequences in the sample also encode this CDR3. The chain joins TRBV28 to TRBJ1-2; D not resolved. The V end lost 9 bases, the J end lost 0 bases, and 11 bases lay between the germline ends. CDR3 length: 13 residues. Germline V gives CDR1 MDHEN, CDR2 SYDVKM. The CDR3 DNA reads as TGTGCCAGTAGCCTCCTCGCTAACTATGGCTACACCTTC. Protein: CASSLLANYGYTF.

This chain connects TRBV28 to TRBJ1-1; D is undetermined. The CDR3 totals 15 residues. The germline CDR1 and CDR2 sequences are MDHEN and SYDVKM. Between the trimmed V and J ends, which lost 3 bases and 0 bases, there was a span of 11 bases. The CDR3 DNA reads TGTGCCAGCAGTTTTTCCCCGGTCATGAACACTGAAGCTTTCTTT. Translation: CASSFSPVMNTEAFF.

The genes are TRBV27 and TRBJ1-5; tentatively, D is TRBD1 (6 bases). Trimming shortened V by 5 bases and J by 5 bases, and 16 bases separated the two germline ends. Per the germline V gene, CDR1 is MNHEY and CDR2 is SMNVEV (reference sequence). CDR3 length: 15 amino acids. CDR3 protein: CASSDGTPRHQPQHF. The DNA for the CDR3 is TGTGCCAGCAGTGACGGGACACCGAGACATCAGCCCCAGCATTTT.

The V gene is TRBV7-2, the J gene TRBJ1-5, with 9 bases matching TRBD1. Germline assignment: CDR1 SGHTA and CDR2 FQGNSA. This CDR3 has 17 residues. Germline trimming cut 0 bases from V and 2 bases from J; bases unmatched to any gene: 5. CDR3 sequence (DNA): TGTGCCAGCAGCTTAGCAACGGGACAGGGTGGCAATCAGCCCCAGCATTTT. Translated: CASSLATGQGGNQPQHF.

The V and J genes are TRBV7-2 and TRBJ2-7; 9 bases are a match to TRBD2. In germline, CDR1 is SGHTA, CDR2 FQGNSA. The CDR3 loop spans 18 amino acids. V was clipped by 7 bases and J by 3 bases; unmatched bases: 19. DNA of the CDR3: TGTGCCAGCACCTCCCCGTTGGGGCGGGAGGGCCTAAGCTACGAGCAGTACTTC. It encodes CASTSPLGREGLSYEQYF.

CDR3 nucleotide sequence: TGTGCCAGCAGTCCTAGCCCCCGCGTAGGGAATGGGTACTACGAGCAGTACTTC. This codes for CASSPSPRVGNGYYEQYF. The rearrangement links TRBV27 to TRBJ2-7; possibly TRBD2 for D (5 bases). The CDR3 sequence is 18 residues long. Germline assignment: CDR1 MNHEY and CDR2 SMNVEV (reference sequence). V was pared by 5 bases and J by 3 bases, with 26 bases between.

This chain connects TRBV5-5 to TRBJ2-2, with a possible D match to TRBD1 (6 bases). Trimming stripped 3 bases from V and 3 bases from J, with 9 bases between. The CDR3 consists of 14 residues. CDR1 and CDR2 (germline): SGHKS, YYEKEE (reference sequence). DNA for the CDR3: TGTGCCAGCAGCTGGGACACATACACCGGGGAGCTGTTTTTT. It is translated as CASSWDTYTGELFF.

The rearrangement joins TRBV5-1 to TRBJ2-5, with 8 bases fitting TRBD1. J lost 2 bases, V lost 6 bases, and 6 bases had no gene match. CDR1 and CDR2 (germline): SGHRS, YFSETQ. The CDR3 is 14 residues long. The CDR3 is CASKIGTGQETQYF. CDR3 coding DNA: TGCGCCAGCAAGATCGGGACAGGTCAAGAGACCCAGTACTTC.

V usage is TRBV21-1 and J usage is TRBJ1-3. TRBV21-1 is reported as a pseudogene. The CDR3 runs to 18 residues. The CDR3: CASSKEPALSLTGNTIYF. CDR3 sequence (DNA): TGTGCCAGCAGCAAAGAACCTGCCCTGTCACTTACTGGAAACACCATATATTTT.

This clone showed up just once. The chain links TRBV28 to TRBJ1-2; TRBD1 might be the D (6 bases). The CDR3 is 16 residues long. Per germline, CDR1 MDHEN and CDR2 SYDVKM. The V end lost 4 bases, the J end lost 4 bases, and 19 bases lay between the germline ends. The CDR3 sequence: CASSSPAPQGPYGYTF. The CDR3, as DNA: TGTGCCAGCAGTTCCCCCGCCCCACAGGGCCCCTATGGCTACACCTTC.

The chain combines TRBV18 with TRBJ1-5, with 10 positions matching TRBD1. Germline V CDR1 and CDR2: KGHSH, LQKENI. The CDR3 totals 14 residues. V was pared by 4 bases and J by 7 bases, with 4 bases of the junction left unmatched. CDR3: CASSRQGARQPQHF. CDR3 DNA: TGTGCCAGCTCACGACAGGGGGCAAGGCAGCCCCAGCATTTT. Full variable domain (outside the CDR3, taken from reference TRBV18 and TRBJ1-5): NAGVMQNPRHLVRRRGQEARLRCSPMKGHSHVYWYRQLPEEGLKFMVYLQKENIIDESGMPKERFSAEFPKEGPSILRIQQVVRGDSAAYFCASSRQGARQPQHFGDGTRLSIL.

This chain connects TRBV5-1 to TRBJ1-1; 8 positions match TRBD1. CDR3 length: 14 residues. Losses at the gene ends were 3 bases for V and 6 bases for J; bases not matched to a gene: 7. Germline CDR1 SGHRS, CDR2 YFSETQ. CDR3 sequence reads: CASSSLPQGAEAFF. The CDR3 region has the DNA TGCGCCAGCAGCTCCCTACCACAGGGGGCTGAAGCTTTCTTT.

The J gene is TRBJ1-5, the V gene TRBV2, with a possible D match to TRBD1 (5 bases). Germline V gene lookup returns CDR1 SNHLY and CDR2 FYNNEI. The CDR3 sequence is 15 residues long. V shed 6 bases and J shed 8 bases, with 20 bases lying between them. CDR3 loop: CASSRETAPLEPQHF. The CDR3 DNA is TGTGCCAGCAGCCGCGAGACAGCACCCCTGGAGCCCCAGCATTTT.

The chain employs TRBV2 and TRBJ1-2, with 9 bases that match TRBD1. Per the germline V gene, CDR1 is SNHLY and CDR2 is FYNNEI. With V trimmed by 6 bases and J by 4 bases, 15 bases remained unmatched. The CDR3 consists of 17 residues. CDR3 nucleotide sequence: TGTGCCAGCAGCGGACAGGGGTTCCCCCAGAAGGTCTATGGCTACACCTTC. Protein: CASSGQGFPQKVYGYTF. Full variable domain (missing parts from reference TRBV2 and TRBJ1-2): EPEVTQTPSHQVTQMGQEVILRCVPISNHLYFYWYRQILGQKVEFLVSFYNNEISEKSEIFDDQFSVERPDGSNFTLKIRSTKLEDSAMYFCASSGQGFPQKVYGYTFGSGTRLTVV.

The CDR3 here is CASSLFRVAFF. CDR3 DNA: TGTGCCAGCAGTTTATTCCGGGTAGCTTTCTTT. The chain combines TRBV12-3 or TRBV12-4 with TRBJ1-1; D ambiguous. The V end lost 2 bases, the J end lost 10 bases, and 8 bases lay between the germline ends. This CDR3 comprises 11 residues.

V usage is TRBV6-6 and J usage is TRBJ1-1; perhaps TRBD1 as D (6 bases). Germline lookup yields CDR1 MNHNY and CDR2 SVGAGI (reference sequence). V was clipped by 5 bases and J by 9 bases, with 13 bases between them. There are 12 residues in the CDR3. CDR3 sequence (DNA): TGTGCCAGCAGTGGGGGCGGCACCAAAGCTTTCTTT. It encodes CASSGGGTKAFF.

The chain employs TRBV28 and TRBJ1-1; D is ambiguous. There are 13 residues in the CDR3. CDR1 is MDHEN, CDR2 SYDVKM, per germline. The V end lost 5 bases, the J end lost 1 base, and 8 bases lay between the germline ends. The CDR3 nucleotides read TGTGCCAGCAGTAACCAGGAGAACACTGAAGCTTTCTTT. Its protein product is CASSNQENTEAFF.

The chain joins TRBV5-1 to TRBJ2-2; TRBD1 matches at 10 bases. J lost 7 bases, V lost 3 bases, and 6 bases had no gene match. Germline V CDR1 and CDR2: SGHRS, YFSETQ. The CDR3 covers 15 residues. The CDR3 is CASSWDRGGIGELFF. The CDR3 DNA follows: TGCGCCAGCAGCTGGGACAGGGGAGGTATCGGGGAGCTGTTTTTT.

In this sample, this clone turned up a few times. Other nucleotide sequences in the sample specify the same CDR3. This chain links TRBV5-1 with TRBJ2-6, with TRBD1 as a possible D gene (6 bases). The germline gives CDR1 SGHRS, CDR2 YFSETQ. The CDR3 sequence is 17 residues long. V was clipped by 4 bases and J by 0 bases, with 14 bases between them. The DNA of the CDR3 is TGCGCCAGCAGCCCGACAGGTTCGAGCTCTGGGGCCAACGTCCTGACTTTC. This encodes CASSPTGSSSGANVLTF. Full variable domain (remainder filled in from reference TRBV5-1 and TRBJ2-6): KAGVTQTPRYLIKTRGQQVTLSCSPISGHRSVSWYQQTPGQGLQFLFEYFSETQRNKGNFPGRFSGRQFSNSRSEMNVSTLELGDSALYLCASSPTGSSSGANVLTFGAGSRLTVL.

The chain links TRBV30 to TRBJ1-6; TRBD1 matches 8 bases. J lost 9 bases, V lost 4 bases, and 8 bases had no gene match. The CDR3 extends over 14 amino acids. Germline values: CDR1 GTSNPN, CDR2 SVGIG (reference sequence). This chain's CDR3 is CAWTTGQVASPLHF. The CDR3 region has the DNA TGTGCCTGGACCACGGGACAGGTCGCTTCACCCCTCCACTTT. The full variable domain, in which reference TRBV30 and TRBJ1-6 provide the parts outside the CDR3, is SQTIHQWPATLVQPVGSPLSLECTVEGTSNPNLYWYRQAAGRGLQLLFYSVGIGQISSEVPQNLSASRPQDRQFILSSKKLLLSDSGFYLCAWTTGQVASPLHFGNGTRLTVT.

This chain links TRBV28 with TRBJ1-5, with D unclear. CDR3 length: 12 residues. The V gene's germline CDR1 is MDHEN and CDR2 SYDVKM. With 8 bases removed from V and 2 bases from J, the gap between germline ends came to 7 bases. CDR3 nucleotide sequence: TGTGCCAGCCAGGTGGGCAATCAGCCCCAGCATTTT. Translating gives CASQVGNQPQHF.

V and J are TRBV24-1 and TRBJ1-2, with unresolved D. Germline V gene sequence: CDR1 KGHDR, CDR2 SFDVKD. CDR3 length: 11 amino acids. V shed 8 bases and J shed 8 bases, with 11 bases lying between them. This CDR3 is CATISGGGYTF. Written as DNA, the CDR3 is TGTGCCACCATCTCGGGAGGAGGCTACACCTTC.

Only one count was recorded for this clone. The J gene is TRBJ2-4, the V gene TRBV18, with D perhaps TRBD2 (6 bases). In germline, CDR1 is KGHSH, CDR2 LQKENI. The length of the CDR3 is 14 residues. V shed 6 bases and J shed 2 bases, with 11 bases lying between them. The CDR3 loop reads CASSPGGTKNIQYF. The CDR3 DNA follows: TGTGCCAGCTCTCCCGGAGGGACCAAAAACATTCAGTACTTC.

The V and J genes are TRBV11-2 and TRBJ1-6; no definite D call. Trimming removed 1 base at V and 17 bases at J, with 15 bases between. The germline V gene has CDR1 SGHAT and CDR2 FQNNGV. The CDR3 is 13 residues long. CDR3 amino acids: CASSLVAFRGFHF. CDR3 DNA: TGTGCCAGCAGCTTAGTGGCTTTTCGAGGTTTCCACTTT.

V usage is TRBV7-3 and J usage is TRBJ2-7, with 8 bases lining up with TRBD2. Germline CDR1 SGHTA, CDR2 FQGTGA. This CDR3 is built from 15 residues. V lost 1 base, J lost 3 bases, and 5 bases stayed unmatched. CDR3 coding DNA: TGTGCCAGCAGCTTAAGGGCGGGACTAGGCTACGAGCAGTACTTC. Protein product: CASSLRAGLGYEQYF.

The chain carries TRBV2 and TRBJ2-3; a possible D gene is TRBD2 (7 bases). The length of the CDR3 is 18 residues. The germline V gene encodes CDR1 SNHLY and CDR2 FYNNEI. The V end was cut by 1 base, the J end by 0 bases, with 17 bases between. In DNA form, the CDR3 reads TGTGCCAGCAGTGAAGTAGGGGGGGGCCCTGCTAGCACAGATACGCAGTATTTT. Protein: CASSEVGGGPASTDTQYF.

This chain joins TRBV29-1 and TRBJ2-1; 8 bases fit TRBD1. Trimming took 6 bases from V and 6 from J; bases not matched to a gene: 4. Germline assignment: CDR1 SQVTM and CDR2 ANQGSEA. CDR3 length equals 12 residues. The CDR3 DNA reads as TGCAGCGTGGACAGGGAACTCAATGAGCAGTTCTTC. It translates to CSVDRELNEQFF.

A single count supports this clone. The V call is TRBV14, the J call TRBJ2-3; D is unresolved. With 4 bases removed from V and 0 bases from J, the gap between germline ends came to 14 bases. Germline V lookup: CDR1 SGHDN, CDR2 FVKESK. The CDR3 is 16 amino acids. CDR3 in amino acids: CASSPRGPFSTDTQYF. For the CDR3, the DNA is TGTGCCAGCAGCCCCCGTGGGCCCTTTAGCACAGATACGCAGTATTTT.

The table lists this clone with a few counts. This chain connects TRBV27 to TRBJ2-1; D is perhaps TRBD2 (6 bases). Per germline, CDR1 MNHEY and CDR2 SMNVEV (reference sequence). CDR3 length: 18 residues. Trimming took 5 bases from V and 5 from J, leaving 25 bases between them. Here the CDR3 reads CASSLHSPGDGGNNEQFF. The DNA of the CDR3 is TGTGCCAGCAGTCTCCACTCTCCTGGGGACGGGGGTAACAATGAGCAGTTCTTC.

The chain carries TRBV28 and TRBJ2-1; 13 bases agree with TRBD2. With V trimmed by 5 bases and J by 9 bases, 7 bases remained unmatched. Looked up from germline, CDR1 is MDHEN and CDR2 is SYDVKM. This CDR3 is 15 amino acids long. This chain's CDR3 is CASSGTSGGATEQFF. The CDR3 DNA reads TGTGCCAGCAGTGGCACTAGCGGGGGGGCCACTGAGCAGTTCTTC.

The chain carries TRBV15 and TRBJ1-1; D possibly corresponds to TRBD1 (5 bases). Trimming took off 5 bases at V and 5 bases at J, with 6 bases between the two ends. The CDR3 length is 11 residues. Looked up from germline, CDR1 is LNHNV and CDR2 is YYDKDF (reference sequence). The CDR3 region has the DNA TGTGCCACCAGCCGGGGGACTGAAGCTTTCTTT. This gives the protein CATSRGTEAFF.